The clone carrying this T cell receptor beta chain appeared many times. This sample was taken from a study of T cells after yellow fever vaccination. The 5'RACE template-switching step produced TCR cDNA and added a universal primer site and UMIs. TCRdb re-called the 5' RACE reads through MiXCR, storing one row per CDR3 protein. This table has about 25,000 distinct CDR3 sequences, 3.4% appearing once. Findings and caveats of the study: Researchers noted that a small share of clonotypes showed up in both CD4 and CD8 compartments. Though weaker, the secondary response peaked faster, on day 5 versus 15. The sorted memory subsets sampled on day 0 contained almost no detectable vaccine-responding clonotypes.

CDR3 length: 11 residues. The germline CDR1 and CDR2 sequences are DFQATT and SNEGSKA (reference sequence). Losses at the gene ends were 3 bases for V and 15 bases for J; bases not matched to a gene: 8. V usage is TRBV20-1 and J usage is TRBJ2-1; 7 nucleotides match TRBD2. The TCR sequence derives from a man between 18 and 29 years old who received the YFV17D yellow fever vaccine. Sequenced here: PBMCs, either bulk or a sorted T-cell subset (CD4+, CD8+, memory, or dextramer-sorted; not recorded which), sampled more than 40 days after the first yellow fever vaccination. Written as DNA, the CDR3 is TGCAGTGCTAGGGTCGCGGGGGTCTCGTTCTTC. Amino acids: CSARVAGVSFF.